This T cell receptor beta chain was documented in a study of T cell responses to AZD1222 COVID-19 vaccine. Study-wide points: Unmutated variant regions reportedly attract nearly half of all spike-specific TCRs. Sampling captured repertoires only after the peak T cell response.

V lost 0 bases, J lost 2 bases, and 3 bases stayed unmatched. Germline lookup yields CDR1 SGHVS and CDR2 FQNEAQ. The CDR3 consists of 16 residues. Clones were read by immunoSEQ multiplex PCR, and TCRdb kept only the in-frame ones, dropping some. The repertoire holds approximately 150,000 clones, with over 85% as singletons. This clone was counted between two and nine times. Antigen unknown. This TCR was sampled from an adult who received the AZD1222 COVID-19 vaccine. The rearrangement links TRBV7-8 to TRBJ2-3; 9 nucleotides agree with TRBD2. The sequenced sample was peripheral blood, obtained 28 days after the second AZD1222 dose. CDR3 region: CASSLARLAATDTQYF. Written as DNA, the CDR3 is TGTGCCAGCAGCTTAGCGCGACTAGCGGCCACAGATACGCAGTATTTT.